A selection of T cell receptor beta chains follows, all from one sample in a study of beta chain features in type 1 diabetes. The protocol was immunoSEQ multiplex PCR, while the TCRdb copy is restricted to in-frame clones and leaves out a portion. The table includes 150,000 to 190,000 clones, 7.5% to 10% detected once. Input material: central memory CD4+ T cells from blood. Receptor source: a man younger than 30 in good health. Each CDR3 is given with its conserved first and last residue. The D gene is left open where the match is weak. Clone size is shown for a subset of rows, as once, few, many or a class of expanded clone.

>TRBV7-3|.|TRBJ2-3|few
TGTGCCAGCAGCCTAAATCCATCCACAGATACGCAGTATTTT
CASSLNPSTDTQYF
>TRBV5-5|.|TRBJ2-7|few
TGTGCCAGCAGCACCGGACAGAGCAGCTCCTACGAGCAGTACTTC
CASSTGQSSSYEQYF
>TRBV18|.|TRBJ2-3|.
TGTGCCAGCTCACATCGAAGCGGGAGCACAGATACGCAGTATTTT
CASSHRSGSTDTQYF
>TRBV4-3|TRBD1|TRBJ1-6|few
TGCGCCAGCAGCCGCACCACCCAAACAGGGGACACACCCCTCCACTTT
CASSRTTQTGDTPLHF
>TRBV19|.|TRBJ2-7|few
TGTGCCAGTAGTATAGATCAGGACTCCTACGAGCAGTACTTC
CASSIDQDSYEQYF
>TRBV11-3|TRBD1|TRBJ1-1|.
TGTGCCAGCAGCTTAAGTTCGGGACAGGGTTCCCCTGAAGCTTTCTTT
CASSLSSGQGSPEAFF
>TRBV5-1|TRBD1|TRBJ1-1|.
TGCGCCAGCAGCTTCGGACAGGGCACTGAAGCTTTCTTT
CASSFGQGTEAFF
>TRBV5-1|.|TRBJ2-5|many
TGCGCCAGCAGCTTTCAGGGGAATCAAGAGACCCAGTACTTC
CASSFQGNQETQYF
>TRBV5-4|.|TRBJ2-5|.
TGTGCCAGCAGCTTGATGCTTCCTAAAGAGACCCAGTACTTC
CASSLMLPKETQYF
>TRBV6-5|TRBD2|TRBJ2-1|few
TGTGCCAGCAGTTACGGGGTAGCGGGGACCAATGAGCAGTTCTTC
CASSYGVAGTNEQFF
>TRBV7-2|.|TRBJ1-4|.
TGTGCCAGCAGCTTTTTTCCGGATGAAAAACTGTTTTTT
CASSFFPDEKLFF
>TRBV7-2|TRBD2|TRBJ2-1|many
TGTGCCAGCAGCTTAGCGCCCACTAGCGGGGACAATGAGCAGTTCTTC
CASSLAPTSGDNEQFF
>TRBV4-3|TRBD1|TRBJ2-7|medium-sized
TGCGCCAGCAGCCAAGGGACAGGAAGCTCCTACGAGCAGTACTTC
CASSQGTGSSYEQYF
>TRBV4-3|TRBD2|TRBJ2-1|.
TGCGCCAGCAGCCAAGATCGAACAGCGGGGGGGTGGAATGAGCAGTTCTTC
CASSQDRTAGGWNEQFF
>TRBV6-5|.|TRBJ2-7|.
TGTGCCAGCAGTTACGACCGACTAAGGTCCTACGAGCAGTACTTC
CASSYDRLRSYEQYF
>TRBV18|TRBD1|TRBJ2-2|few
TGTGCCAGCTCACCTACAGGGGGCGCCAACACCGGGGAGCTGTTTTTT
CASSPTGGANTGELFF
>TRBV6-1|.|TRBJ1-2|.
TGTGCCAGCAGAAACGACAGGATAGGTGGCTACACCTTC
CASRNDRIGGYTF
>TRBV29-1|TRBD1|TRBJ1-4|few
TGCAGCGTTGTGGGGCACAGGGGCGAAAAACTGTTTTTT
CSVVGHRGEKLFF
>TRBV2|.|TRBJ1-1|few
TGTGCCAGCAGTGATTCGGGAACTGGGAACACTGAAGCTTTCTTT
CASSDSGTGNTEAFF
>TRBV19|.|TRBJ1-1|few
TGTGCCAGTAGTATTGGCAGGGGAGAAACTGAAGCTTTCTTT
CASSIGRGETEAFF
>TRBV7-9|.|TRBJ1-2|many
TGTGCCAGCAGCCCCAGGGTTAACTATGGCTACACCTTC
CASSPRVNYGYTF
>TRBV7-2|TRBD1|TRBJ2-5|.
TGTGCCAGCTCCGACAGGGGGCGTCTGGGGGAGACCCAGTACTTC
CASSDRGRLGETQYF
>TRBV6-5|.|TRBJ2-3|.
TGTGCCAGCAGTTACTCTGGGGCCGGAAAAGATACGCAGTATTTT
CASSYSGAGKDTQYF
>TRBV6-5|TRBD1|TRBJ1-1|few
TGTGCCAGCAGCGCCGACAGGGGAGACACTGAAGCTTTCTTT
CASSADRGDTEAFF
>TRBV12-5|TRBD2|TRBJ2-1|few
TGTGCTAGTGGTAACCTCGGACTAGCGGGAGGGCCGTTCTTC
CASGNLGLAGGPFF
>TRBV4-3|.|TRBJ2-3|.
TGCGCCAGCAGCCGAATCAGGGCAGATACGCAGTATTTT
CASSRIRADTQYF
>TRBV7-9|TRBD1|TRBJ1-2|few
TGTGCCAGCAGCGCCCAACAGGGGGCGGGTGGCTACACCTTC
CASSAQQGAGGYTF
>TRBV28|TRBD1|TRBJ1-1|.
TGTGCCAGCCGGGACAGGGCCCCTGAAGCTTTCTTT
CASRDRAPEAFF
>TRBV5-6|TRBD1|TRBJ2-2|few
TGTGCCAGCAGCTTTCGGACAGGGGTCGGGGAGCTGTTTTTT
CASSFRTGVGELFF
>TRBV28|.|TRBJ2-7|.
TGTGCCAGCAGGAGAAGGGGGGGCTACGAGCAGTACTTC
CASRRRGGYEQYF
>TRBV7-7|TRBD1|TRBJ1-1|.
TGTGCTAGCAGCTTGGACAGGGACACTGAAGCTTTCTTT
CASSLDRDTEAFF
>TRBV30|TRBD1|TRBJ2-7|many
TGTGCCTGGAGTGTTGAGGGGACAGTTTACGAGCAGTACTTC
CAWSVEGTVYEQYF
>TRBV14|.|TRBJ2-1|.
TGTGCCAGCAGCCAACCAACCGGACTGTCTTGGGATGAGCAGTTCTTC
CASSQPTGLSWDEQFF
>TRBV9|TRBD2|TRBJ2-7|.
TGTGCCAGCAACCAAGCGGGGGGGCTCGGCGAGCAGTACTTC
CASNQAGGLGEQYF
>TRBV30|.|TRBJ1-5|.
TGTGCCTGGAGTGTACAGAATCAGCCCCAGCATTTT
CAWSVQNQPQHF
>TRBV7-2|.|TRBJ1-1|.
TGTGCCAGCAGCCAAGATGTACAGGTGATGAACACTGAAGCTTTCTTT
CASSQDVQVMNTEAFF
>TRBV5-1|TRBD2|TRBJ2-2|few
TGCGCCAGTGTAGCGGGAAGCAACACCGGGGAGCTGTTTTTT
CASVAGSNTGELFF
>TRBV2|.|TRBJ1-5|few
TGTGCCAGCAGTCCGACAGTATCCAAACAGCCCCAGCATTTT
CASSPTVSKQPQHF
>TRBV18|TRBD1|TRBJ2-3|few
TGTGCCAGCTCATCGAGACAGGGGTTTGAAGATACGCAGTATTTT
CASSSRQGFEDTQYF
>TRBV10-3|.|TRBJ1-1|many
TGTGCCATCAGAACATGGAACACTGAAGCTTTCTTT
CAIRTWNTEAFF
>TRBV2|.|TRBJ2-3|.
TGTGCCAGCAGTGTACAGGGGACTGGCACAGATACGCAGTATTTT
CASSVQGTGTDTQYF
>TRBV5-8|.|TRBJ2-6|.
TGTGCCAGCAGCTTGGGGGGGGTGGGCCCCTCTGGGGCCAACGTCCTGACTTTC
CASSLGGVGPSGANVLTF
>TRBV11-2|TRBD2|TRBJ2-3|few
TGTGCCAGCAGTTCCCGACTAGCGGTCACAGATACGCAGTATTTT
CASSSRLAVTDTQYF
>TRBV7-6|.|TRBJ1-3|few
TGTGCCAGCAGCTTAGCGCTAGGGGCAAGGGGAAACACCATATATTTT
CASSLALGARGNTIYF
>TRBV11-3|.|TRBJ2-7|few
TGTGCCAGCAGCTTCACTAGTTCGCCCTACGAGCAGTACTTC
CASSFTSSPYEQYF
>TRBV2|.|TRBJ2-7|.
TGTGCCAGCAGGGGGGCAGACCAGAACTACGAGCAGTACTTC
CASRGADQNYEQYF
>TRBV27|TRBD2|TRBJ2-7|once
TGTGCCAGCAGACCCGGACTAGCGGGGGCCTACGAGCAGTACTTC
CASRPGLAGAYEQYF
>TRBV28|TRBD1|TRBJ2-7|few
TGTGCCAGCAGTTCGGGACAGACCTACGAGCAGTACTTC
CASSSGQTYEQYF
>TRBV4-3|TRBD1|TRBJ1-5|many
TGCGCCAGCAGCCAATCCCGACAGGGGGGTCAGCCCCAGCATTTT
CASSQSRQGGQPQHF
>TRBV28|TRBD2|TRBJ2-1|many
TGTGCCAGCAGTTTATCGAACGGCGGGAGAGCCTTCAATGAGCAGTTCTTC
CASSLSNGGRAFNEQFF
>TRBV29-1|.|TRBJ2-1|many
TGCAGCGTAGGGTCTAGCGCTATTGAGCAGTTCTTC
CSVGSSAIEQFF
>TRBV28|TRBD1|TRBJ2-3|many
TGTGCCAGCCAGACAGGGAGTAGAGCAGATACGCAGTATTTT
CASQTGSRADTQYF
>TRBV7-3|TRBD1|TRBJ1-5|.
TGTGCCAGCAGCTCACAGGGGGCAGAACAGCCCCAGCATTTT
CASSSQGAEQPQHF